This TCR beta chain was captured by sequencing in a study of identical twins. One entry per CDR3 protein, called by TCRdb with MiXCR from the 5' RACE reads. This sample carries around 340,000 distinct CDR3 sequences, roughly 9% of them seen once, and the ten largest clones take approximately 8.9%. The V and J ends lost 6 bases and 5 bases, in that order; junction bases with no gene match: 7. Germline CDR1 and CDR2: DFQATT and SNEGSKA (reference sequence). The CDR3 has 14 amino acids. V is TRBV20-1 and J is TRBJ1-6; 7 bases match TRBD1. The clonotype comes from a woman between 45 and 60 years old in good health. Sequencing was done on a sample of naive T cells sorted from blood. CDR3 coding DNA: TGCAGTGCATCGACAGGGAGCCATAATTCACCCCTCCACTTT. Its translation: CSASTGSHNSPLHF.